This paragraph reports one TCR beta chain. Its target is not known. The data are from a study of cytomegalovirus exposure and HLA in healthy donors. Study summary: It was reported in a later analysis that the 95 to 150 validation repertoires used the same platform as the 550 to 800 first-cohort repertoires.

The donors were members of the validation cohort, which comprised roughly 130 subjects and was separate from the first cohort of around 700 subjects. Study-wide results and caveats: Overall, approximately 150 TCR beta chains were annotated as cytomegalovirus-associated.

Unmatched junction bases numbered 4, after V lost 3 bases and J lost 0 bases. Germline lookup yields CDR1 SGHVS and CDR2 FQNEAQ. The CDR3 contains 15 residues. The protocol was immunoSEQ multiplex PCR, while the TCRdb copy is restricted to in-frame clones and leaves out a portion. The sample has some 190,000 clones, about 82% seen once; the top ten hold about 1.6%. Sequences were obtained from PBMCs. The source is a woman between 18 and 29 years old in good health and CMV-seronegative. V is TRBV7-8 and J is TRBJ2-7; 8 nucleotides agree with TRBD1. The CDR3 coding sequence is TGTGCCAGCAGCTTCCGGGACAGGAGCTCCTACGAGCAGTACTTC. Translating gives CASSFRDRSSYEQYF.